The present T cell receptor (beta chain) was sequenced within a study of blood T cell repertoires in COVID-19. As handled by the study authors: Reference gene primer amplification gave nucleated cell count estimates. Assay used: immunoSEQ multiplex PCR; TCRdb lists only in-frame clones, some missing. V, J and clone size were drawn from that table, and D and trimming were deduced from the DNA. The sample lists tens of thousands of clones; about 90% were seen once. Germline CDR1 reads SGHTA; CDR2 reads FQGNSA. There are 15 residues in the CDR3. Trimming took off 1 base at V and 2 bases at J, with 9 bases between the two ends.

This receptor was taken from a man older than 75 in a cohort sampled during active COVID-19. The chain employs TRBV7-2 and TRBJ1-5; D is possibly TRBD1 (6 bases). Specimen: peripheral blood. CDR3 sequence reads: CASSLGGGGNQPQHF. The CDR3 DNA is TGTGCCAGCAGCTTAGGGGGGGGCGGCAATCAGCCCCAGCATTTT.